This T cell receptor beta chain was captured in a study of OX40 agonist ivuxolimab in advanced cancers. The study in broad terms: The costimulatory receptor OX40 (CD134) was targeted by ivuxolimab, a fully human IgG2 agonistic monoclonal antibody. Intravenous ivuxolimab was administered to patients every 2 weeks at six dose levels: 0.01, 0.1, 0.3, 1.5, 3 and 10 mg/kg. Of the roughly 53 patients in dose escalation, about 20 had hepatocellular carcinoma, roughly 15 had melanoma, 9 had renal cell carcinoma and 9 had head and neck cancer. The dose-escalation cohort was around 83% male with a mean age of around 64 years, ranging from about 20 to 80. Prior anti-PD-1, anti-PD-L1 or anti-CTLA-4 therapy was permitted, and checkpoint inhibitors had been received by around 40% of dose-escalation patients. Partial responses were achieved by three dose-escalation patients, of whom one had hepatocellular carcinoma and two had cutaneous melanoma. The purpose of peripheral TCRbeta sequencing was to test whether ivuxolimab changed TCR sequence diversity and led to clonal T-cell expansion. The monotherapy dose-escalation portion (N ≈ 52 patients) of the phase I ivuxolimab trial is reported in the paper.

Patients with autoimmune disease history or receiving systemic immunosuppression were excluded from the trial. Peripheral blood for TCR sequencing was collected from all dose cohorts at baseline, on cycle 4 day 1, and on cycle 7 day 1. The samples were taken from a phase I, first-in-human, multicenter, open-label dose-escalation trial of ivuxolimab. The trial enrolled adults with locally advanced or metastatic head and neck squamous cell, hepatocellular, melanoma or renal cell carcinoma. CD4+ and CD8+ T cells were sorted separately from peripheral blood before TCR sequencing. To sequence the TCRbeta CDR3 region, genomic DNA was isolated from the sorted cells. The immunoSEQ Assay was used to sequence the TCRbeta CDR3 regions. What TCRdb holds here is the immuneACCESS table cut down to in-frame rearrangements. Part of the clones is not present; checked against another copy, under half of the missing clones reflect an unresolved V gene, and the others are unexplained. Here the sample has roughly 13,000 clones; roughly three quarters occur a single time. The ten biggest clones cover 16% of the sample.

General conclusions and limits of the study: Low levels of normalized T-cell clonal expansion were also seen in some nonresponding patients. The antigen specificity of the clonally expanded peripheral T cells was not determined. In the 0.1-3.0 mg/kg groups, partial responders were among the patients with the lowest normalized peripheral clonal expansion, particularly in CD8+ T cells. After ivuxolimab, CD8+ T cells had more expanded clones than CD4+ T cells on average. At doses from 0.1 to 3.0 mg/kg, clonal expansion was seen in both CD4+ and CD8+ blood T cells between baseline and week 6.

As concerns this clone: The clone's antigen remains unknown. No per-base quality is available; no much larger clone lies one base away.

Source: CD4+ or CD8+ T cells sorted from blood, taken in a trial of the OX40 agonist ivuxolimab. The clonotype comes from an adult with an advanced solid tumor such as melanoma, head and neck, liver or kidney cancer.

The CDR3 corresponds to CASRLWGESNQPQHF. The sequenced DNA is TGTGCCAGTAGGCTTTGGGGAGAGAGCAATCAGCCCCAGCATTTT. The chain was built from TRBV19 and TRBJ1-5; the D gene cannot be resolved reliably. Including cysteine and phenylalanine, the CDR3 has 15 amino acids. Here the CDR3 DNA is all that survives: 45 bases in frame from base 1. Trimming costs V 6 bases and J 1 base, and their ends lie 13 bases apart. The germline V gene (reference sequence) specifies LNHDA as CDR1 and SQIVND as CDR2.